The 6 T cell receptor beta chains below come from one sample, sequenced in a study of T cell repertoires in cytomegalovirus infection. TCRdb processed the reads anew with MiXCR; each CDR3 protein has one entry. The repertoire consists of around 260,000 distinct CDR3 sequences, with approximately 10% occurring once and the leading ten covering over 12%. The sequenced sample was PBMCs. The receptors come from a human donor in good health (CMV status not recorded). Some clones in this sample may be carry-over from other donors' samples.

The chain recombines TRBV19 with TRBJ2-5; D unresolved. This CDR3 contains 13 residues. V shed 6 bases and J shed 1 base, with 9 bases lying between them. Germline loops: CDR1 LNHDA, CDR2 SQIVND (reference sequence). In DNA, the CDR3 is TGTGCCAGTAGCGTCCTTTCCCAAGAGACCCAGTACTTC. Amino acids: CASSVLSQETQYF.

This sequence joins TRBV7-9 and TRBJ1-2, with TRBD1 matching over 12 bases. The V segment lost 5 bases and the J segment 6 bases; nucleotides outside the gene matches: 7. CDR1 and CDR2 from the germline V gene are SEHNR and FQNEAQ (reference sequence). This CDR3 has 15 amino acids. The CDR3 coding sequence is TGTGCCAGCAGCCCAGGGACAGGGGGCAGGGATGGCTACACCTTC. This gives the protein CASSPGTGGRDGYTF. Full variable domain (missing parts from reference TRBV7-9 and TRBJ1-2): DTGVSQNPRHKITKRGQNVTFRCDPISEHNRLYWYRQTLGQGPEFLTYFQNEAQLEKSRLLSDRFSAERPKGSFSTLEIQRTEQGDSAMYLCASSPGTGGRDGYTFGSGTRLTVV.

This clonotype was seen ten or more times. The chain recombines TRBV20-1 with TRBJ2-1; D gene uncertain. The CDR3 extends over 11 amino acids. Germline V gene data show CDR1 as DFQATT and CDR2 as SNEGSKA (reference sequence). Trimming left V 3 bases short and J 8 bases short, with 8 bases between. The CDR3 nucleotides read TGCAGTGCTAGGCCGCGATATGAGCAGTTCTTC. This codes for CSARPRYEQFF.

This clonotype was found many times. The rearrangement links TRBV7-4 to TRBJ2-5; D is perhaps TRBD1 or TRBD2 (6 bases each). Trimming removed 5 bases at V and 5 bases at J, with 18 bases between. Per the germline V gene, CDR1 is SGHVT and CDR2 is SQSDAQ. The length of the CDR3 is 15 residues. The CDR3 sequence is CASSPRRGAGETQYF. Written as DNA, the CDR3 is TGTGCCAGCAGCCCAAGGAGGGGGGCTGGCGAGACCCAGTACTTC.

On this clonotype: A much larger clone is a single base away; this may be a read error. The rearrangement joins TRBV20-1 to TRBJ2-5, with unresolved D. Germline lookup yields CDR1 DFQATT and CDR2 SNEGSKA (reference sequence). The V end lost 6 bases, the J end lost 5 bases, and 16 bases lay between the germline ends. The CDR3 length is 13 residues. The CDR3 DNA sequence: TGCAGTGCGAAAGGCGGATTGTGGGAGACCCAGTACTTC. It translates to CSAKGGLWETQYF.

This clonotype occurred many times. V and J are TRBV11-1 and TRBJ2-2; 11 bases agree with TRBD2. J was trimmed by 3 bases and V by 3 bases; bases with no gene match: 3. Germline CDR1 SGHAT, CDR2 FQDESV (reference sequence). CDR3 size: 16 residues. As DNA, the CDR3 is TGTGCCAGCAGCTTCGGGACTAGCGGTTACACCGGGGAGCTGTTTTTT. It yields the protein CASSFGTSGYTGELFF.